This TCR beta chain was recorded in a study of metastatic and nonmetastatic thyroid tumors. Study-wide context: The authors compared repertoires across blood and tumor or nodule tissue from malignant and benign thyroid patients. Overall study results and limits: In blood and tumor, TCR beta diversity was reportedly significantly higher in malignant thyroid tumors than in benign nodules.

How the authors handled the data: Between-group CDR3 differences, defined by clinicopathological status, yielded a distant-metastasis classifier for papillary thyroid cancer. TCRdb redid the clone calls on the PCR reads using MiXCR. These V and J calls rely on TCRdb rather than the paper's analysis. The repertoire holds under 75,000 clones, with more than 15% as singletons. The CDR3 contains 13 residues. Germline V gene data show CDR1 as DFQATT and CDR2 as SNEGSKA (reference sequence). With 5 bases removed from V and 4 bases from J, the gap between germline ends came to 14 bases. Many counts were recorded for this clone. Its antigen is not identified. Prior to thyroid surgery, none of the patients had received any treatment.

Sequencing was carried out using blood. The rearrangement joins TRBV20-1 to TRBJ1-2, with D tentatively TRBD1 (5 bases). The receptor was derived from a female donor with papillary thyroid cancer or a benign thyroid nodule (not recorded which). Some clones in this sample may be carry-over from other donors' samples. The CDR3 loop is CSAETENFYGYTF. DNA of the CDR3: TGCAGTGCTGAGACAGAAAATTTCTATGGCTACACCTTC.